The sequence of this T cell receptor beta chain was determined in a study of vaccination effects on CD4 cells after COVID-19. Antigen-specific CD4+ T cells were expanded with viral peptide pools in the ViraFEST assay before sequencing. Culture proceeded for more than nine days, and CD4+ T cells were then isolated. According to PCR results, the person was infected with SARS-CoV-2 between March and December 2020. Participants completed two doses of the BNT162b2 or mRNA-1273 vaccine. PBMC were cultured at around 2 million per well with around 9.2 IU/ml IL-2 and approximately 10 ug/ml peptides. This clone was counted a few times. The target antigen is unknown. Study-wide results and limits: A shortage of convalescent patients and an absence of early post-infection timepoints characterized the study.

V lost 2 bases and J lost 3, with 8 bases in between. The CDR3 covers 13 residues. Profiling relied on immunoSEQ multiplex PCR, and the TCRdb table lists in-frame clones only, not all of them. The data show 15,000 or so clones, approximately 83% seen once. The sequence came from a human donor who had a prior SARS-CoV-2 infection. The sample in question was CD4+ T cells from PBMCs cultured with HCoV-NL63 spike peptides, obtained after COVID-19 vaccination. The rearrangement joins TRBV12-3 or TRBV12-4 to TRBJ2-7; D ambiguous. This chain's CDR3 is CASSLRQIYEQYF. In DNA, the CDR3 is TGTGCCAGCAGTTTACGGCAGATCTACGAGCAGTACTTC.